This T cell receptor (beta chain) derives from a study of cytomegalovirus exposure and HLA in healthy donors. Findings of the study overall: 16,951 TCR beta sequences were associated with HLA alleles at 0.05 false discovery rate in a later analysis. As a later analysis showed, a missense DCLRE1C variant was linked to trimming of TCR beta V- and J-genes. A later analysis, which compared TCR beta chains of equal frequency, found the HLA-associated ones more clonally expanded.

Germline V gene data show CDR1 as KGHSY and CDR2 as FQNENV. Trimming left V 8 bases short and J 0 bases short, with 23 bases between. The CDR3 sequence is 18 residues long. This PCR relied on a set of 60 Vbeta primers and 13 Jbeta primers. In the original processing: Around 80 million unique TCR beta chains, roughly 11 million of them shared, were counted by a later analysis. Measured with immunoSEQ multiplex PCR; TCRdb has only the in-frame clones, and not every one. V and J calls and clone size are given by that table; D and trimming were obtained from the DNA. This table has around 180,000 clones, roughly 88% appearing once. This clone was seen a single time. What it recognizes is unknown.

The source material was PBMCs. This receptor was obtained from a boy between 2 and 10 years old in good health and CMV-seronegative. The gene calls are TRBV16 and TRBJ1-3; no reliable D call. CDR3 residues: CASVLGGGPPLSGNTIYF. CDR3 DNA: TGTGCCAGCGTACTCGGTGGCGGTCCTCCTCTCTCTGGAAACACCATATATTTT.